The following is a T cell receptor (beta chain) sequence with its context. Libraries were prepared by immunoSEQ multiplex PCR; TCRdb keeps only in-frame clonotypes and omits some of them. The data show some 250,000 clones, around 83% seen once. Germline loops: CDR1 SGDLS, CDR2 YYNGEE. The CDR3 spans 13 residues. V shed 3 bases and J shed 8 bases, with 11 bases lying between them. The sample is drawn from a study of blood T cell repertoires in COVID-19. This clonotype was sampled from a man aged 30-40 years who had recovered from COVID-19. The sequenced sample consisted of peripheral blood. This chain links TRBV9 with TRBJ1-4; TRBD1 is a possible D gene (5 bases). CDR3 in amino acids: CASSAAPGEKLFF. The CDR3 nucleotides are TGTGCCAGCAGCGCCGCCCCAGGGGAAAAACTGTTTTTT.